This TCR beta chain was sequenced in a study of vaccination and CD4 T cells after COVID-19. Looking at the study overall: The cells in question were stimulated using overlapping spike peptides derived from SARS-CoV-2, HCoV-NL63, HCoV-OC43 and HCoV-229E.

Documented treatment: approximately 9-day PBMC culture with coronavirus spike peptide pools or control peptides (ViraFEST assay). About this clonotype: Its target is not known.

Oncomine TCR Beta short-read sequencing was applied to DNA from cultured CD4+ T cells. TCRdb itself ran the PCR reads through MiXCR, one entry per CDR3 protein. This table has some 8,000 distinct CDR3 sequences, about 56% appearing once. Study-wide findings and caveats: Detection of a median about 90% of reactive clones in convalescent patients was confined to the period after vaccination. Spike mono-reactivity was found in 304 of 307 vaccine-specific clones from convalescent patients.

V shed 5 bases, J shed 3 bases, and the junction held 2 bases outside the gene matches. The CDR3 covers 13 residues. The germline CDR1 and CDR2 sequences are MNHEY and SMNVEV (reference sequence). This rearrangement joins TRBV27 to TRBJ1-2; TRBD1 agrees at 8 bases. Sequences were obtained from CD4+ T cells from blood, cultured in vitro. This sequence originates from a human donor who had recovered from COVID-19. This CDR3 reads CASSPQGDYGYTF. CDR3 DNA sequence: TGTGCCAGCAGTCCACAGGGGGACTATGGCTACACCTTC.